The 29 T cell receptor beta chains reported below all come from one sample, sequenced in a study of T-cell reconstitution after alpha-beta-depleted transplantation in children. This sample's TCRbeta library carried unique molecular identifier barcodes. TCRdb itself ran the PCR reads through MiXCR, one entry per CDR3 protein. Among around 480,000 distinct CDR3 sequences listed, 32% were seen once. Material: PBMCs from the stem cell graft donor, obtained from the stem cell graft. All receptors derive from a human donor who donated a stem cell graft to a child with aplastic anemia.

The chain employs TRBV28 and TRBJ2-2; weak D call: TRBD2 (6 bases). This CDR3 comprises 11 residues. The V gene lost 4 bases and the J gene lost 13 bases, with 10 bases spanning the gap. Germline assignment: CDR1 MDHEN and CDR2 SYDVKM. CDR3 sequence: CASSSKGGLFF. The CDR3 DNA follows: TGTGCCAGCAGTTCTAAGGGAGGGCTGTTTTTT.

This chain links TRBV20-1 with TRBJ1-1; D uncertain. The V gene lost 7 bases and the J gene lost 7 bases, with 7 bases spanning the gap. The CDR3 consists of 9 residues. Germline V gene lookup returns CDR1 DFQATT and CDR2 SNEGSKA (reference sequence). CDR3 amino acids: CSVGDEAFF. The DNA of the CDR3 is TGCAGTGTTGGGGATGAAGCTTTCTTT.

This rearrangement joins TRBV6-2 or TRBV6-3 to TRBJ1-1; 9 nucleotides align to TRBD1. Germline CDR1 and CDR2: MNHEY and SVGEGT. V was pared by 4 bases and J by 1 base, with 4 bases of the junction left unmatched. CDR3 length: 15 amino acids. CDR3 sequence reads: CASSSGTGRNTEAFF. The CDR3 coding sequence is TGTGCCAGCAGTTCCGGGACAGGGAGGAACACTGAAGCTTTCTTT.

V gene TRBV7-8 combines with J gene TRBJ1-1; D is ambiguous. From germline, CDR1 is SGHVS and CDR2 FQNEAQ. Deletions cut 4 bases from V and 0 bases from J, with 9 bases between. The CDR3 runs to 14 residues. CDR3: CASSSQPMNTEAFF. For the CDR3, the DNA is TGTGCCAGCAGCTCTCAGCCAATGAACACTGAAGCTTTCTTT.

The chain employs TRBV6-5 and TRBJ2-3, with D possibly matching TRBD1 (6 bases). Germline V gene lookup returns CDR1 MNHEY and CDR2 SVGAGI. Trimming pared 2 bases from V and 2 bases from J, leaving 11 bases between. The CDR3 loop spans 15 amino acids. For the CDR3, the DNA is TGTGCCAGCAGTTACGGGGCAGGGGACACAGATACGCAGTATTTT. This sequence encodes CASSYGAGDTDTQYF.

The V call is TRBV28, the J call TRBJ2-2; possibly TRBD2 for D (7 bases). This CDR3 region has 15 residues. Trimming stripped 7 bases from V and 3 bases from J, with 15 bases between. Germline CDR1 and CDR2: MDHEN and SYDVKM. The CDR3 coding sequence is TGTGCCAGCACTCGAGGGGGGGGCTACACCGGGGAGCTGTTTTTT. Its protein product is CASTRGGGYTGELFF.

This clonotype was detected ten times or more. This chain connects TRBV20-1 to TRBJ1-1; D is possibly TRBD1 (6 bases). This CDR3 comprises 13 residues. Germline-derived CDR1 and CDR2 are DFQATT and SNEGSKA (reference sequence). Trimming left V 2 bases short and J 2 bases short, with 9 bases between. The CDR3 is CSARPGANTEAFF. The CDR3, as DNA: TGCAGTGCTAGACCAGGGGCAAACACTGAAGCTTTCTTT.

This chain connects TRBV12-5 to TRBJ2-7, with D possibly being TRBD2 (6 bases). Germline lookup yields CDR1 LGHNT and CDR2 FRNRAP. The CDR3 is 15 residues long. V lost 0 bases, J lost 7 bases, and 16 bases lay in between. The CDR3 sequence is CASGLVRTSQGEQYV. The CDR3 bases are TGTGCTAGTGGTTTGGTAAGAACTAGCCAAGGGGAGCAGTACGTC.

The genes are TRBV20-1 and TRBJ2-1, with 15 bases fitting TRBD2. Trimming at V came to 3 bases and at J to 2 bases, leaving 5 bases not matched to a gene. The CDR3 runs 17 residues. Germline loops: CDR1 DFQATT, CDR2 SNEGSKA (reference sequence). The DNA for the CDR3 is TGCAGTGCTAGCGGGGGACTAGCGGGAGGAGCCTACAATGAGCAGTTCTTC. Translated, it gives CSASGGLAGGAYNEQFF.

This chain joins TRBV5-4 and TRBJ2-7; 9 bases are a match to TRBD2. The length of the CDR3 is 14 residues. CDR1 is SGHNT and CDR2 is YYREEE in the germline V gene (reference sequence). V lost 10 bases and J lost 3; bases outside the gene matches: 11. The CDR3 region is CAYGEASGIYEQYF. CDR3 nucleotides: TGTGCCTACGGAGAGGCTAGCGGGATCTACGAGCAGTACTTC.

The CDR3 sequence is CASSLVPGGITEAFF. The CDR3 DNA reads TGCGCCAGCAGCTTGGTGCCAGGAGGGATCACTGAAGCTTTCTTT. The chain carries TRBV5-1 and TRBJ1-1; no clear D. CDR1 and CDR2 (germline): SGHRS, YFSETQ. The CDR3 has 15 residues. The V and J ends lost 0 bases and 4 bases respectively, with 13 bases between them.

The chain joins TRBV12-3 or TRBV12-4 to TRBJ1-2; the match to TRBD1 covers 12 bases. The CDR3 covers 15 residues. After removal of 6 bases from V and 7 bases from J, the junction contained 9 bases not matched to a gene. CDR3 bases: TGTGCCAGCAGCCTATTGGGACAGGGGGCATCTGGCTACACCTTC. It codes for CASSLLGQGASGYTF.

This chain uses TRBV29-1 with TRBJ1-2, with 8 bases lining up with TRBD1. Germline values: CDR1 SQVTM, CDR2 ANQGSEA. J lost 4 bases, V lost 6 bases, and 7 bases had no gene match. The CDR3 is 13 residues long. The CDR3 sequence: CSVEDRVGYGYTF. CDR3 in DNA: TGCAGCGTGGAGGACAGGGTAGGCTATGGCTACACCTTC. Supplemented by reference TRBV29-1 and TRBJ1-2, the full variable domain reads SAVISQKPSRDICQRGTSLTIQCQVDSQVTMMFWYRQQPGQSLTLIATANQGSEATYESGFVIDKFPISRPNLTFSTLTVSNMSPEDSSIYLCSVEDRVGYGYTFGSGTRLTVV.

This chain connects TRBV20-1 to TRBJ2-1, with 9 positions matching TRBD2. The CDR3 has 15 residues. Unmatched junction bases numbered 5, after V lost 0 bases and J lost 5 bases. Looked up from germline, CDR1 is DFQATT and CDR2 is SNEGSKA (reference sequence). In nucleotides, the CDR3 is TGCAGTGCTAGAGATGGCGGGAGGGCCGACAATGAGCAGTTCTTC. It codes for CSARDGGRADNEQFF.

This sequence joins TRBV7-9 and TRBJ1-1, with 9 positions matching TRBD1. The CDR3 extends over 15 amino acids. Germline lookup yields CDR1 SEHNR and CDR2 FQNEAQ (reference sequence). After removal of 3 bases from V and 1 base from J, the junction contained 3 bases not matched to a gene. In DNA, the CDR3 is TGTGCCAGCAGCTTGCCGGACAGGGGGAACACTGAAGCTTTCTTT. Translated, it gives CASSLPDRGNTEAFF.

This clonotype showed up just a few times. The chain is built from TRBV5-5 and TRBJ2-7; D is possibly TRBD2 (6 bases). CDR3 size: 15 residues. Germline values: CDR1 SGHKS, CDR2 YYEKEE (reference sequence). The V and J ends lost 1 base and 1 base respectively, with 12 bases between them. The CDR3 spells CASSLYSGESYEQYV. CDR3 nucleotide sequence: TGTGCCAGCAGCTTGTATAGCGGAGAATCCTACGAGCAGTACGTC.

V usage is TRBV20-1 and J usage is TRBJ1-1; D gene unclear. Trimming removed 5 bases from V and 3 bases from J, with 10 bases in between. The CDR3 runs 12 residues. CDR1 is DFQATT and CDR2 is SNEGSKA in the germline V gene (reference sequence). CDR3 coding DNA: TGCAGTGCTTGGGTCTGGGACACTGAAGCTTTCTTT. Translated: CSAWVWDTEAFF.

This rearrangement joins TRBV7-2 to TRBJ2-7; TRBD2 matches 10 bases. The V segment lost 4 bases and the J segment 2 bases; nucleotides outside the gene matches: 2. CDR1 and CDR2 (germline): SGHTA, FQGNSA. This CDR3 contains 14 residues. The CDR3 DNA reads as TGTGCCAGCAGCTCCGGACTAGCGGCCTACGAGCAGTACTTC. This codes for CASSSGLAAYEQYF.

The genes are TRBV10-3 and TRBJ2-5, with 10 bases lining up with TRBD1. This CDR3 has 16 amino acids. CDR1 and CDR2 (germline): ENHRY, SYGVKD. V lost 3 bases and J lost 1; bases outside the gene matches: 5. The CDR3 is CAISEPGQGFQETQYF. CDR3 bases: TGTGCCATCAGTGAACCGGGACAGGGGTTCCAAGAGACCCAGTACTTC.

The chain combines TRBV5-1 with TRBJ2-1; 10 bases line up with TRBD1. Trimming cost V 6 bases and J 0 bases; bases outside gene matches: 6. Germline loops: CDR1 SGHRS, CDR2 YFSETQ. The CDR3 is made up of 16 amino acids. CDR3 DNA: TGCGCCAGCACCCAGAGGACAGGGGGCTCCTACAATGAGCAGTTCTTC. Protein sequence: CASTQRTGGSYNEQFF.

This clonotype was recorded a few times. The V call is TRBV11-3, the J call TRBJ2-5; TRBD2 is a possible D gene (5 bases). With 1 base removed from V and 2 bases from J, the gap between germline ends came to 14 bases. Germline CDR1 is SGHNT and CDR2 is YENEEA. The CDR3 length is 16 residues. CDR3: CASSLGVTREQETQYF. CDR3 coding DNA: TGTGCCAGCAGCTTAGGGGTTACTAGAGAACAAGAGACCCAGTACTTC.

The gene calls are TRBV29-1 and TRBJ2-7; 10 bases match TRBD1. Per the germline V gene, CDR1 is SQVTM and CDR2 is ANQGSEA. After removal of 6 bases from V and 2 bases from J, the junction contained 7 bases not matched to a gene. The CDR3 extends over 14 amino acids. CDR3 protein: CSVVPGQGTYEQYF. CDR3 DNA: TGCAGCGTGGTTCCGGGACAGGGGACCTACGAGCAGTACTTC.

The chain carries TRBV7-9 and TRBJ2-7; unclear D gene. The length of the CDR3 is 13 residues. Trimming took off 0 bases at V and 5 bases at J, with 8 bases between the two ends. Germline CDR1 and CDR2: SEHNR and FQNEAQ (reference sequence). CDR3 loop: CASSLAGRHEQYF. Here the CDR3 DNA reads TGTGCCAGCAGCTTAGCGGGCAGACACGAGCAGTACTTC.

The genes are TRBV6-1 and TRBJ2-1; 9 nucleotides match TRBD2. CDR1 and CDR2 (germline): MNHNS, SASEGT. Trimming cost V 6 bases and J 2 bases; bases outside gene matches: 14. The CDR3 consists of 18 residues. CDR3 in amino acids: CASRTMTISGSTYNEQFF. In nucleotides, the CDR3 is TGTGCCAGCAGAACCATGACTATTAGCGGGAGTACCTACAATGAGCAGTTCTTC.

This clonotype was counted between two and nine times. This chain links TRBV20-1 with TRBJ2-7; D remains ambiguous. The germline CDR1 and CDR2 sequences are DFQATT and SNEGSKA (reference sequence). V lost 5 bases to trimming and J lost 2 bases, with 10 bases between them. The CDR3 spans 12 residues. CDR3 sequence reads: CSALDAAYEQYV. CDR3 DNA sequence: TGCAGTGCTTTGGACGCTGCCTACGAGCAGTACGTC.

The chain links TRBV6-2 or TRBV6-3 to TRBJ2-7; no definite D call. The germline gives CDR1 MNHEY, CDR2 SVGEGT. This CDR3 contains 14 residues. With 2 bases removed from V and 3 bases from J, the gap between germline ends came to 11 bases. CDR3 residues: CASSYLGPHYEQYV. The CDR3 DNA follows: TGTGCCAGCAGTTACCTTGGCCCACACTACGAGCAGTACGTC.

The chain combines TRBV7-9 with TRBJ1-5; 7 nucleotides align to TRBD1. This CDR3 spans 14 amino acids. The junction had 6 bases not matched to a gene; V was cut back by 6 bases and J by 4 bases. Per the germline V gene, CDR1 is SEHNR and CDR2 is FQNEAQ (reference sequence). CDR3 DNA sequence: TGTGCCAGCAGTCAGACAGGGTCTAATCAGCCCCAGCATTTT. It is translated as CASSQTGSNQPQHF.

This clonotype has just a few counts. The chain combines TRBV30 with TRBJ2-1; weak D call: TRBD1 (6 bases). The CDR3 has 12 amino acids. Germline CDR1 reads GTSNPN; CDR2 reads SVGIG (reference sequence). V dropped 0 bases and J dropped 8 bases, with 8 bases sitting between them. Here the CDR3 DNA reads TGTGCCTGGAGTGTACAGGGCCATGAGCAGTTCTTC. Protein product: CAWSVQGHEQFF. Full variable domain (rest looked up from reference TRBV30 and TRBJ2-1): SQTIHQWPATLVQPVGSPLSLECTVEGTSNPNLYWYRQAAGRGLQLLFYSVGIGQISSEVPQNLSASRPQDRQFILSSKKLLLSDSGFYLCAWSVQGHEQFFGPGTRLTVL.

Only a few counts were recorded for this clonotype. The rearrangement joins TRBV12-5 to TRBJ2-1, with D hard to call. CDR3 size: 13 residues. Trimming removed 0 bases at V and 6 bases at J, with 6 bases between. Looked up from germline, CDR1 is LGHNT and CDR2 is FRNRAP. The DNA of the CDR3 is TGTGCTAGTGGTTTGGTACCACCCAATGAGCAGTTCTTC. Translating gives CASGLVPPNEQFF.